This is a list of T cell receptor beta chains from one sample in a study of control samples from healthy donors and cancer patients. Data came from immunoSEQ multiplex PCR; TCRdb stores just in-frame clones and leaves some out. The table records about 140,000 clones, 88% of them present only once. The sample taken for sequencing was blood. Receptor source: a woman younger than 45 in good health. The CDR3 runs from the conserved cysteine through the conserved F or W. D genes are given only for firm matches. Clone size is shown for a subset of rows, as once, few, many or a class of expanded clone.

CASSLSSQTYEQYF TGTGCCAGCAGCTTGTCCTCCCAAACCTACGAGCAGTACTTC - TRBJ2-7 - TRBV5-5
CASSKMQGGGYSNQPQHF TGTGCCAGCAGCAAAATGCAGGGTGGGGGATATAGCAATCAGCCCCAGCATTTT - TRBJ1-5 - TRBV21-1
CAWSPDRSHYGYTF TGTGCCTGGAGTCCCGACAGGTCTCACTATGGCTACACCTTC - TRBJ1-2 - TRBV30
CASSLEAGPREQYF TGTGCCAGCAGCTTAGAGGCTGGCCCGCGCGAGCAGTACTTC - TRBJ2-7 - TRBV7-2
CASSLSGGNTF TGTGCCAGCAGTTTATCGGGGGGGAACACCTTC - TRBJ1-2 - TRBV28
CATSRGRDRGNQPQHF TGTGCCACCAGCAGAGGACGGGACAGGGGCAATCAGCCCCAGCATTTT TRBD1 TRBJ1-5 - TRBV15
CASSYPSGGSYNEQFF TGTGCCAGCAGTTACCCGAGCGGAGGCTCCTACAATGAGCAGTTCTTC - TRBJ2-1 - TRBV6-6
CASSSIQGALTGTGELFF TGCGCCAGCAGCTCCATTCAGGGGGCGTTAACGGGCACCGGGGAGCTGTTTTTT TRBD1 TRBJ2-2 - TRBV5-1
CASSPDPNNQPQHF TGTGCCAGCTCGCCGGATCCTAACAATCAGCCCCAGCATTTT - TRBJ1-5 - TRBV18
CASSEGPSVYNEQFF TGTGCCAGCAGTGAAGGGCCTAGCGTCTACAATGAGCAGTTCTTC - TRBJ2-1 - TRBV6-1
CASSQDRSGRAGGEQYF TGTGCCAGCAGCCAAGATCGTAGCGGGAGGGCGGGGGGCGAGCAGTACTTC TRBD2 TRBJ2-7 few TRBV4-2
CASSVASSGKVGEQFF TGTGCCAGCAGCGTAGCTTCTAGCGGGAAGGTGGGGGAGCAGTTCTTC TRBD2 TRBJ2-1 - TRBV9
CASSGLAGAYEQYF TGTGCCAGCAGCGGACTAGCGGGAGCCTACGAGCAGTACTTC TRBD2 TRBJ2-7 few TRBV4-2
CSVSRTGGTEAFF TGCAGCGTTAGTCGGACAGGGGGCACTGAAGCTTTCTTT TRBD1 TRBJ1-1 - TRBV29-1
CAWSDWDIPYEQYF TGTGCCTGGAGTGATTGGGACATCCCCTACGAGCAGTACTTC - TRBJ2-7 - TRBV30
CASSLGTGTSGQETQYF TGTGCCAGCAGCTTAGGGACCGGGACTAGCGGCCAAGAGACCCAGTACTTC TRBD2 TRBJ2-5 few TRBV7-8
CASSISNEQFF TGTGCCAGCAGTATATCCAATGAGCAGTTCTTC - TRBJ2-1 - TRBV14
CASSRTNMGLAGDETQYF TGCGCCAGCAGCCGAACTAACATGGGACTAGCGGGAGACGAGACCCAGTACTTC TRBD2 TRBJ2-5 - TRBV4-1
CASSINPRGRFGYTF TGTGCCAGCAGTATCAATCCCAGGGGGAGGTTTGGCTACACCTTC TRBD1 TRBJ1-2 - TRBV28
CASSPPQPLLVYGYTF TGTGCCAGCAGCCCGCCCCAGCCGCTTCTAGTCTATGGCTACACCTTC - TRBJ1-2 - TRBV7-2
CASTRQEATNEKLFF TGTGCCAGCACCCGACAGGAAGCAACTAATGAAAAACTGTTTTTT - TRBJ1-4 - TRBV2
CASSVVEPRNTEAFF TGTGCCAGCAGCGTAGTTGAACCGAGGAACACTGAAGCTTTCTTT - TRBJ1-1 - TRBV9
CASSLSQGASLTLF TGCGCCAGCAGCTTGTCACAGGGGGCCTCCCTAACTCTCTTT TRBD1 TRBJ1-1 - TRBV5-1
CASSSLTGGNQPQHF TGTGCCAGCAGTTCCTTGACAGGGGGTAATCAGCCCCAGCATTTT TRBD1 TRBJ1-5 once TRBV2
CASLDGRVNQPQHF TGTGCCAGCCTTGACGGTCGCGTCAATCAGCCCCAGCATTTT - TRBJ1-5 - TRBV6-5